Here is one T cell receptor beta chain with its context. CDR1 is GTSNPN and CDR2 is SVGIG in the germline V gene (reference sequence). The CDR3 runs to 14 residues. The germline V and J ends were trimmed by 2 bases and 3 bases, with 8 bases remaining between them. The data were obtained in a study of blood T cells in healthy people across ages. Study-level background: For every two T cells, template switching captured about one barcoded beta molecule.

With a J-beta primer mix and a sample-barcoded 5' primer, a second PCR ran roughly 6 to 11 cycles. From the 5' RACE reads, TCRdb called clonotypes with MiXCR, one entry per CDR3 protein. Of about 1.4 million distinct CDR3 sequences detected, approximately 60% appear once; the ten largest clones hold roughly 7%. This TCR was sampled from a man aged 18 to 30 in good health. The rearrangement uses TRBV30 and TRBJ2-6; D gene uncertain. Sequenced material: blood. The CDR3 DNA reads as TGTGCCTGGAGTTCTGAAAGTGGGGCCAACGTCCTGACTTTC. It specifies CAWSSESGANVLTF.